These T cell receptor beta chains were read from a single sample in a study of shared clonotypes between healthy human individuals. The assay was immunoSEQ multiplex PCR, and TCRdb's table has in-frame clones only and misses some. The data contain roughly 2,500,000 clones, 80% to 95% of them singletons. Sequences were obtained from naive CD4+ T cells from PBMCs. The receptors were sampled from a man younger than 35 in good health. Some clones in this sample may be carry-over from other donors' samples. The CDR3 runs from the conserved cysteine through the conserved F or W. D genes are given only for firm matches. Clone size is stated in some rows and not others, as once, few, many or a class when expanded.

abundance: -
j_gene: TRBJ2-2
v_gene: TRBV6-6
d_gene: -
CDR3aa: CASSGQTGTNTGELFF
CDR3nt: TGTGCCAGCAGTGGCCAAACAGGGACGAACACCGGGGAGCTGTTTTTT

abundance: -
j_gene: TRBJ2-5
v_gene: TRBV5-1
d_gene: -
CDR3aa: CASSKTSNQETQYF
CDR3nt: TGCGCCAGCAGCAAGACTAGTAACCAAGAGACCCAGTACTTC

abundance: -
j_gene: TRBJ2-7
v_gene: TRBV7-9
d_gene: -
CDR3aa: CASSRTDEQYF
CDR3nt: TGTGCCAGCAGCCGAACGGACGAGCAGTACTTC

abundance: -
j_gene: TRBJ2-7
v_gene: TRBV9
d_gene: -
CDR3aa: CASSVSLGEQYF
CDR3nt: TGTGCCAGCAGCGTATCTCTGGGCGAGCAGTACTTC

abundance: -
j_gene: TRBJ1-5
v_gene: TRBV28
d_gene: -
CDR3aa: CASTRGGMYSNQPQHF
CDR3nt: TGTGCCAGCACCCGAGGCGGGATGTATAGCAATCAGCCCCAGCATTTT

abundance: -
j_gene: TRBJ1-1
v_gene: TRBV7-2
d_gene: -
CDR3aa: CASSLAGVPNTEAFF
CDR3nt: TGTGCCAGCAGCTTAGCCGGGGTCCCGAACACTGAAGCTTTCTTT

abundance: -
j_gene: TRBJ2-1
v_gene: TRBV4-1
d_gene: TRBD2
CDR3aa: CASSQEPRWAVAGVDNEQFF
CDR3nt: TGCGCCAGCAGCCAGGAACCCCGTTGGGCGGTAGCGGGAGTGGACAATGAGCAGTTCTTC

abundance: -
j_gene: TRBJ1-5
v_gene: TRBV6-1
d_gene: -
CDR3aa: CASSEHINQPQHF
CDR3nt: TGTGCCAGCAGTGAACATATCAATCAGCCCCAGCATTTT

abundance: -
j_gene: TRBJ1-2
v_gene: TRBV18
d_gene: -
CDR3aa: CASHNGLTGAYTF
CDR3nt: TGTGCCAGCCACAATGGATTGACGGGGGCTTACACCTTC

abundance: -
j_gene: TRBJ1-5
v_gene: TRBV7-8
d_gene: TRBD1
CDR3aa: CASSMGTGLNGNQPQHF
CDR3nt: TGTGCCAGCAGCATGGGGACAGGGCTGAATGGCAATCAGCCCCAGCATTTT

abundance: -
j_gene: TRBJ1-4
v_gene: TRBV10-3
d_gene: TRBD1
CDR3aa: CAISEWVLMRRDRDEKLFF
CDR3nt: TGTGCCATCAGTGAGTGGGTTTTAATGCGCCGGGACAGGGATGAAAAACTGTTTTTT

abundance: -
j_gene: TRBJ1-5
v_gene: TRBV7-2
d_gene: -
CDR3aa: CASSLAGRDSYSNQPQHF
CDR3nt: TGTGCCAGCAGCTTAGCAGGGCGAGATTCTTATAGCAATCAGCCCCAGCATTTT

abundance: -
j_gene: TRBJ2-1
v_gene: TRBV28
d_gene: -
CDR3aa: CASKPTRSNEQFF
CDR3nt: TGTGCCAGCAAACCGACCCGGTCCAATGAGCAGTTCTTC

abundance: once
j_gene: TRBJ2-3
v_gene: TRBV11-2
d_gene: -
CDR3aa: CASSLVIGRLSTDTQYF
CDR3nt: TGTGCCAGCAGCTTAGTGATCGGCCGACTGAGCACAGATACGCAGTATTTT

abundance: -
j_gene: TRBJ2-2
v_gene: TRBV4-3
d_gene: -
CDR3aa: CASSQERRGELFF
CDR3nt: TGCGCCAGCAGCCAAGAAAGGAGGGGGGAGCTGTTTTTT

abundance: once
j_gene: TRBJ1-2
v_gene: TRBV7-6
d_gene: -
CDR3aa: CASSEGRAARGYTF
CDR3nt: TGTGCCAGCAGCGAGGGGCGGGCCGCTCGTGGCTACACCTTC

abundance: -
j_gene: TRBJ2-1
v_gene: TRBV7-3
d_gene: -
CDR3aa: CASSFLGAREQFF
CDR3nt: TGTGCCAGCAGCTTCCTAGGGGCAAGAGAGCAGTTCTTC

abundance: -
j_gene: TRBJ1-1
v_gene: TRBV9
d_gene: -
CDR3aa: CASSVGGGMNTEAFF
CDR3nt: TGTGCCAGCAGCGTAGGTGGGGGGATGAACACTGAAGCTTTCTTT

abundance: -
j_gene: TRBJ1-1
v_gene: TRBV6-6
d_gene: -
CDR3aa: CASSYQEGPEAFF
CDR3nt: TGTGCCAGCAGTTACCAGGAGGGACCTGAAGCTTTCTTT

abundance: -
j_gene: TRBJ2-7
v_gene: TRBV7-2
d_gene: TRBD2
CDR3aa: CASSLFFTGLAGSYEQYF
CDR3nt: TGTGCCAGCAGCTTATTCTTCACGGGACTAGCGGGGTCCTACGAGCAGTACTTC